The T cell receptor (beta chain) under discussion was sequenced for a study of control samples from healthy donors and cancer patients. TCRdb's copy holds only in-frame clones and misses some; the assay was immunoSEQ multiplex PCR. The repertoire holds around 130,000 clones, with about nine tenths as singletons. The CDR3 length is 13 residues. The germline CDR1 and CDR2 sequences are MDHEN and SYDVKM. V lost 4 bases and J 7 bases, leaving 14 bases between the germline ends. This sequence originates from a man aged 45-65 years with head and neck cancer. This chain joins TRBV28 and TRBJ2-7; D ambiguous. Material for sequencing was PBMCs. The CDR3 region is CASSSGSRREQYF. For the CDR3, the DNA is TGTGCCAGCAGTTCCGGGTCCCGGCGGGAGCAGTACTTC.